The rows below give T cell receptor beta chains drawn from one sample of a study of blood T cell repertoires in COVID-19. The data were produced by immunoSEQ multiplex PCR, yet TCRdb's version contains in-frame clones alone and is incomplete. The sample gives about 83,000 clones, approximately 88% of which show up once; approximately 5.9% is in the top ten. What was sequenced was peripheral blood. These TCRs come from a man between 60 and 70 years old with acute or convalescent COVID-19. CDR3s include the opening cysteine and the closing phenylalanine or tryptophan. A D gene is named only where the DNA matches it firmly. Expanded clones get a size class; other rows say once, few or many, or leave the size out.

>NA|TRBJ1-1|TRBV25-1|NA
CASTHQVEAFF
TGTGCCAGCACCCACCAGGTTGAAGCTTTCTTT
>few|TRBJ1-2|TRBV18|NA
CASSPGRRGKYGYTF
TGTGCCAGCTCACCAGGGCGCAGGGGCAAATATGGCTACACCTTC
>NA|TRBJ1-1|TRBV28|TRBD1
CASIPTGGMNTEAFF
TGTGCCAGCATCCCGACAGGGGGCATGAACACTGAAGCTTTCTTT
>NA|TRBJ1-4|TRBV7-6|NA
CASSLGLLQGAREKLFF
TGTGCCAGCAGCTTAGGCCTGTTACAGGGTGCGCGTGAAAAACTGTTTTTT
>NA|TRBJ2-3|TRBV7-3|TRBD2
CASSFGGGADTQYF
TGTGCCAGCAGCTTCGGCGGGGGGGCAGATACGCAGTATTTT
>NA|TRBJ1-2|TRBV18|TRBD1
CASSPREGQSSNGYTF
TGTGCCAGCTCACCAAGAGAGGGACAGTCCTCAAATGGCTACACCTTC
>NA|TRBJ1-2|TRBV9|NA
CASSLEGGYTF
TGTGCCAGCAGCCTTGAGGGTGGCTACACCTTC
>NA|TRBJ1-2|TRBV15|NA
CATSRDPSNYGYTF
TGTGCCACCAGCAGAGATCCGAGTAACTATGGCTACACCTTC
>NA|TRBJ1-5|TRBV2|NA
CASSRQAARDQPQHF
TGTGCCAGCAGCAGACAGGCCGCCCGGGATCAGCCCCAGCATTTT
>NA|TRBJ2-5|TRBV7-3|NA
CASSPNTAGETQYF
TGTGCCAGCAGCCCAAACACGGCGGGGGAGACCCAGTACTTC
>NA|TRBJ1-6|TRBV5-1|NA
CASSDPGDNSPLHF
TGCGCCAGCAGCGATCCAGGGGATAATTCACCCCTCCACTTT
>NA|TRBJ1-5|TRBV27|NA
CASSFSDGYQPQHF
TGTGCCAGCAGTTTCAGCGACGGGTATCAGCCCCAGCATTTT
>NA|TRBJ1-5|TRBV6-5|TRBD1
CASKTGTGSNQPQHF
TGTGCCAGCAAAACAGGGACAGGGAGCAATCAGCCCCAGCATTTT
>NA|TRBJ1-1|TRBV7-9|NA
CASSLGAGMNTEAFF
TGTGCCAGCAGCCTGGGGGCAGGGATGAACACTGAAGCTTTCTTT
>NA|TRBJ2-1|TRBV27|TRBD1
CASSSLRGRVNNEQFF
TGTGCCAGCAGTTCGTTGAGGGGGCGTGTGAACAATGAGCAGTTCTTC
>once|TRBJ2-3|TRBV29-1|TRBD2
CSVGGGSSTDTQYF
TGCAGCGTTGGGGGGGGTTCTAGCACAGATACGCAGTATTTT
>NA|TRBJ1-4|TRBV27|TRBD1
CASSSAIDRGLGYEKLFF
TGTGCCAGCAGTTCCGCCATTGACAGGGGGCTTGGATATGAAAAACTGTTTTTT
>NA|TRBJ2-2|TRBV2|TRBD1
CASAGTGGHTGELFF
TGTGCCAGCGCCGGGACAGGGGGTCACACCGGGGAGCTGTTTTTT
>NA|TRBJ1-1|TRBV6-6|NA
CASSINKNTEAFF
TGTGCCAGCAGTATAAACAAGAACACTGAAGCTTTCTTT
>NA|TRBJ1-1|TRBV6-5|TRBD1
CASRLGQLNTEAFF
TGTGCCAGCAGATTGGGACAGCTGAACACTGAAGCTTTCTTT